The next 24 T cell receptor beta chains were all read from a single sample in a study of cytomegalovirus exposure and HLA in healthy donors. The PCR made use of 60 Vbeta and 13 Jbeta primers. Profiling relied on immunoSEQ multiplex PCR, and the TCRdb table lists in-frame clones only, not all of them. This table holds some 110,000 clones, over 60% found once. The sample consisted of PBMCs. The receptors stem from a man between 25 and 39 years old in good health and CMV-seropositive.

This chain links TRBV7-9 with TRBJ1-4; a weak D match, TRBD1 (5 bases). V was clipped by 9 bases and J by 3 bases, with 17 bases between them. CDR1 and CDR2 (germline): SEHNR, FQNEAQ (reference sequence). This CDR3 is built from 15 residues. Here the CDR3 DNA reads TGTGCCAGTGGAGGGACGGACGCTGCTAATGAAAAACTGTTTTTT. Encoded protein: CASGGTDAANEKLFF.

The J gene is TRBJ1-1, the V gene TRBV5-1; D gene unclear. Per germline, CDR1 SGHRS and CDR2 YFSETQ. CDR3 length equals 13 residues. Between the trimmed V and J ends, which lost 0 bases and 8 bases, there was a span of 11 bases. CDR3 sequence (DNA): TGCGCCAGCAGCTTGGTGGAGGACGCGGAAGCTTTCTTT. Translating gives CASSLVEDAEAFF. The complete variable domain, with remaining parts taken from reference TRBV5-1 and TRBJ1-1, reads KAGVTQTPRYLIKTRGQQVTLSCSPISGHRSVSWYQQTPGQGLQFLFEYFSETQRNKGNFPGRFSGRQFSNSRSEMNVSTLELGDSALYLCASSLVEDAEAFFGQGTRLTVV.

This clone was counted once. The chain employs TRBV14 and TRBJ1-2; D remains ambiguous. Germline assignment: CDR1 SGHDN and CDR2 FVKESK. This CDR3 region has 13 residues. V shed 2 bases and J shed 7 bases, with 11 bases lying between them. The CDR3 reads CASSQPRGFGYTF. In DNA form, the CDR3 reads TGTGCCAGCAGCCAACCAAGAGGTTTTGGCTACACCTTC.

The chain is built from TRBV5-7 and TRBJ1-5; 10 nucleotides line up with TRBD1. TRBV5-7 is given ORF status, its function remaining uncertain. The CDR3 consists of 17 residues. Germline trimming cut 5 bases from V and 0 bases from J; bases unmatched to any gene: 8. The CDR3 loop is CASSDRDRGNSNQPQHF. CDR3 DNA sequence: TGTGCCAGCAGTGATCGGGACAGGGGAAATAGCAATCAGCCCCAGCATTTT.

The chain has TRBV5-4 and TRBJ1-5, with TRBD1 identical over 7 bases. The junction had 4 bases not matched to a gene; V was cut back by 4 bases and J by 3 bases. The CDR3 runs 14 residues. Germline loops: CDR1 SGHNT, CDR2 YYREEE (reference sequence). DNA of the CDR3: TGTGCCAGCAGCCTAGACAGGGACAATCAGCCCCAGCATTTT. Residues: CASSLDRDNQPQHF.

In nucleotides, the CDR3 is TGTGCCAGCAGCACCGGGACAGGGATTGAGACCCAGTACTTC. As protein: CASSTGTGIETQYF. J is TRBJ2-5 and V is TRBV2, with TRBD1 matching over 9 bases. J lost 5 bases, V lost 6 bases, and 7 bases had no gene match. The CDR3 is 14 residues long. In germline, CDR1 is SNHLY, CDR2 FYNNEI. The full variable domain, rest sourced from reference TRBV2 and TRBJ2-5, is EPEVTQTPSHQVTQMGQEVILRCVPISNHLYFYWYRQILGQKVEFLVSFYNNEISEKSEIFDDQFSVERPDGSNFTLKIRSTKLEDSAMYFCASSTGTGIETQYFGPGTRLLVL.

The rearrangement uses TRBV5-1 and TRBJ1-5; the match to TRBD1 covers 9 bases. CDR3 length equals 18 residues. Germline CDR1 is SGHRS and CDR2 is YFSETQ. The ends lost 2 bases at V and 6 bases at J; junction bases unmatched: 15. The CDR3 loop reads CASSLNRGRGESFQPQHF. CDR3 DNA sequence: TGCGCCAGCAGCTTAAACAGGGGGCGCGGAGAGTCTTTTCAGCCCCAGCATTTT.

To note about this clone: An end of the junction does not agree with germline; a read error may underlie this. V usage is TRBV7-9 and J usage is TRBJ2-5; 10 nucleotides align to TRBD2. Germline values: CDR1 SEHNR, CDR2 FQNEAQ (reference sequence). CDR3 length: 16 amino acids. CDR3 protein: CSSSFALAGVTRAQYF. CDR3 nucleotides: TGTTCCAGCAGCTTCGCGCTAGCGGGGGTTACAAGGGCCCAGTACTTC. The full variable domain, rest sourced from reference TRBV7-9 and TRBJ2-5, is DTGVSQNPRHKITKRGQNVTFRCDPISEHNRLYWYRQTLGQGPEFLTYFQNEAQLEKSRLLSDRFSAERPKGSFSTLEIQRTEQGDSAMYLCSSSFALAGVTRAQYFGPGTRLLVL.

J is TRBJ2-1 and V is TRBV4-1; D may be TRBD2 (5 bases). This CDR3 contains 14 residues. The germline CDR1 and CDR2 sequences are MGHRA and YSYEKL. V was clipped by 4 bases and J by 5 bases, with 12 bases between them. In nucleotides, the CDR3 is TGCGCCAGCAGCCGCATAGACTACCACAATGAGCAGTTCTTC. Amino acid sequence: CASSRIDYHNEQFF.

The J gene is TRBJ1-5, the V gene TRBV18, with 9 bases lining up with TRBD1. Germline V lookup: CDR1 KGHSH, CDR2 LQKENI. The CDR3 has 15 amino acids. After removal of 4 bases from V and 1 base from J, the junction contained 2 bases not matched to a gene. The CDR3 nucleotides are TGTGCCAGCTCACAGGGACAGGGAAGCAATCAGCCCCAGCATTTT. This sequence encodes CASSQGQGSNQPQHF.

This rearrangement joins TRBV30 to TRBJ1-2, with 7 bases matching TRBD1. The CDR3 totals 15 residues. The J segment lost 7 bases and the V segment lost 2 bases, leaving 13 bases of the junction unmatched. CDR1 is GTSNPN and CDR2 is SVGIG in the germline V gene (reference sequence). The CDR3 DNA sequence: TGTGCCTGGAGTCCCCGGACAGGAGGGGCTGGTGGCTACACCTTC. It specifies CAWSPRTGGAGGYTF.

This clone was counted only a few times. The V and J genes are TRBV18 and TRBJ1-2; a weak D match, TRBD1 (6 bases). Looked up from germline, CDR1 is KGHSH and CDR2 is LQKENI. This CDR3 region has 13 residues. Trimming removed 3 bases from V and 8 bases from J, with 13 bases in between. This CDR3 is CASSPGTRDGYTF. The CDR3 region has the DNA TGTGCCAGCTCACCCGGGACACGGGACGGCTACACCTTC.

A single count supports this clone. The rearrangement joins TRBV5-1 to TRBJ2-3; a weak D match, TRBD2 (5 bases). V lost 3 bases and J lost 1, with 6 bases in between. Germline V gene data show CDR1 as SGHRS and CDR2 as YFSETQ. The CDR3 is made up of 13 amino acids. CDR3 in DNA: TGCGCCAGCAGCTACGGGGGCACAGATACGCAGTATTTT. Amino acids: CASSYGGTDTQYF.

V usage is TRBV5-1 and J usage is TRBJ2-7; D is undetermined. Germline CDR1 SGHRS, CDR2 YFSETQ. The V and J ends lost 4 bases and 0 bases respectively, with 11 bases between them. The CDR3 contains 14 residues. The CDR3, as DNA: TGCGCCAGCAGCATAGAGGTGAACTCCTACGAGCAGTACTTC. It is translated as CASSIEVNSYEQYF.

The CDR3 protein is CATSRVGGSGPPLHF. The CDR3 nucleotides are TGTGCCACCAGCAGAGTGGGGGGTAGTGGTCCACCCCTCCACTTT. The chain couples TRBV15 to TRBJ1-6; the D gene is possibly TRBD1 (5 bases). The CDR3 contains 15 residues. The V and J ends lost 1 base and 11 bases respectively, with 15 bases between them. The germline V gene encodes CDR1 LNHNV and CDR2 YYDKDF (reference sequence).

This chain connects TRBV10-3 to TRBJ1-1; D possibly corresponds to TRBD1 (5 bases). The CDR3 is made up of 15 amino acids. Germline V gene sequence: CDR1 ENHRY, CDR2 SYGVKD. V gave up 8 bases and J gave up 0 bases, with 16 bases separating them. The CDR3 DNA reads as TGTGCCATCTCGGGTGTGGAGACAGTGAACACTGAAGCTTTCTTT. This codes for CAISGVETVNTEAFF.

The chain couples TRBV30 to TRBJ1-2, with TRBD1 matching over 9 bases. V shed 3 bases and J 4 bases; nucleotides not matched to a gene: 6. The CDR3 covers 14 residues. Per the germline V gene, CDR1 is GTSNPN and CDR2 is SVGIG (reference sequence). The CDR3 DNA reads TGTGCCTGGAGCGCTAACAGGGGGCCCTATGGCTACACCTTC. It is translated as CAWSANRGPYGYTF. Using reference TRBV30 and TRBJ1-2 for the parts outside the CDR3, the full variable domain is SQTIHQWPATLVQPVGSPLSLECTVEGTSNPNLYWYRQAAGRGLQLLFYSVGIGQISSEVPQNLSASRPQDRQFILSSKKLLLSDSGFYLCAWSANRGPYGYTFGSGTRLTVV.

V and J are TRBV5-6 and TRBJ1-2, with D possibly being TRBD1 (5 bases). The CDR3 is 14 amino acids. Trimming removed 0 bases from V and 1 base from J, with 7 bases in between. Germline V gene sequence: CDR1 SGHDT, CDR2 YYEEEE. The CDR3 protein is CASSLGQLNYGYTF. Here the CDR3 DNA reads TGTGCCAGCAGCTTGGGACAGCTTAACTATGGCTACACCTTC.

This clone was counted between two and nine times. The chain has TRBV10-3 and TRBJ1-1; D is uncertain. Trimming pared 4 bases from V and 4 bases from J, leaving 13 bases between. Germline V CDR1 and CDR2: ENHRY, SYGVKD. The CDR3 is 14 amino acids. CDR3: CAISGQIDGTEAFF. DNA for the CDR3: TGTGCCATCAGTGGGCAGATTGATGGCACTGAAGCTTTCTTT.

This clone came up a few times. The rearrangement uses TRBV7-8 and TRBJ1-1; weak D call: TRBD1 (5 bases). This CDR3 has 15 amino acids. Looked up from germline, CDR1 is SGHVS and CDR2 is FQNEAQ. Trimming shortened V by 1 base and J by 1 base, and 10 bases separated the two germline ends. The CDR3 region is CASSLVMQGNTEAFF. Written as DNA, the CDR3 is TGTGCCAGCAGCTTAGTAATGCAGGGGAACACTGAAGCTTTCTTT.

The chain carries TRBV13 and TRBJ2-3; 12 bases agree with TRBD2. CDR1 is PRHDT, CDR2 FYEKMQ, per germline (reference sequence). The J segment lost 0 bases and the V segment lost 3 bases, leaving 4 bases of the junction unmatched. The CDR3 sequence is 17 residues long. The CDR3 nucleotides are TGTGCCAGCAGCTTGACTAGCGGGGGCCTTAGCACAGATACGCAGTATTTT. Amino acids: CASSLTSGGLSTDTQYF.

This chain links TRBV4-2 with TRBJ1-5, with D maybe TRBD1 (5 bases). This CDR3 has 18 residues. Germline values: CDR1 LGHNA, CDR2 YNFKEQ. V lost 0 bases, J lost 6 bases, and 21 bases lay in between. As DNA, the CDR3 is TGTGCCAGCAGCCAAGACCAGACCGGCGGGGGTGGGACTCAGCCCCAGCATTTT. It encodes CASSQDQTGGGGTQPQHF.

The rearrangement joins TRBV19 to TRBJ1-5; D not certain. V was cut by 3 bases and J by 9 bases, with 9 bases left in between. The CDR3 covers 12 residues. Germline assignment: CDR1 LNHDA and CDR2 SQIVND (reference sequence). The CDR3 here is CASSMEDRPQHF. As DNA, the CDR3 is TGTGCCAGTAGTATGGAGGATCGGCCCCAGCATTTT.

This sequence joins TRBV6-5 and TRBJ2-5, with 7 bases matching TRBD2. The better agreement between TRBJ2-7 and the DNA end casts doubt on the J call. The CDR3 runs to 13 residues. Germline values: CDR1 MNHEY, CDR2 SVGAGI. The CDR3 reads CASSYGGVYEQYF. CDR3 sequence (DNA): TGTGCCAGCAGTTACGGGGGGGTCTACGAGCAGTACTTC.